The TCR beta chain under discussion was sequenced for a study of T cell responses to AZD1222 COVID-19 vaccine. The CDR3 is 17 residues long. Germline V gene lookup returns CDR1 SGHTA and CDR2 FQGNSA. V was trimmed by 8 bases and J by 4 bases, leaving 23 bases between them. Using immunoSEQ multiplex PCR, the repertoire was profiled, and TCRdb retains in-frame clones only, with some absent. The repertoire consists of roughly 150,000 clones, with 90% occurring once and the leading ten covering approximately 5.9%. This sequence originates from an adult who received the AZD1222 COVID-19 vaccine. The V gene is TRBV7-2, the J gene TRBJ2-2; tentative D call: TRBD1 (6 bases). The source was peripheral blood, collected 28 days after the second AZD1222 dose. The CDR3 DNA reads as TGTGCCAGCGGTAACAGGGTCACGACATTTTCCACCGGGGAGCTGTTTTTT. Residues: CASGNRVTTFSTGELFF.